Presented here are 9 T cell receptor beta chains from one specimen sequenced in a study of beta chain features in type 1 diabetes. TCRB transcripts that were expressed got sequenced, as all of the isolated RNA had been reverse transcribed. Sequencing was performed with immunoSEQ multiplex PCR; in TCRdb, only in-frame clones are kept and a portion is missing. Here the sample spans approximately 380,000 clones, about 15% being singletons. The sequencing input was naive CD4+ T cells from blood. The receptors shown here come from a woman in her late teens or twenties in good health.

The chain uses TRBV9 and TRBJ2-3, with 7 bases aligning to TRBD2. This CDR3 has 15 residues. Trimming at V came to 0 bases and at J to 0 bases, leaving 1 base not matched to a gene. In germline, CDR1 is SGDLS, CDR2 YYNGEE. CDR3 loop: CASSVGRESTDTQYF. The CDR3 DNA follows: TGTGCCAGCAGCGTAGGGCGGGAGAGCACAGATACGCAGTATTTT.

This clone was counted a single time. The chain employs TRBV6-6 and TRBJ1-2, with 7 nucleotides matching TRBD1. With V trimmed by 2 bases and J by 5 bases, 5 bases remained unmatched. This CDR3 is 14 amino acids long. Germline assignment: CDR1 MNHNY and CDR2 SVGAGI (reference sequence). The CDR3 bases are TGTGCCAGCAGTTACGAGGCAGGGGGGTATGGCTACACCTTC. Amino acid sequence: CASSYEAGGYGYTF.

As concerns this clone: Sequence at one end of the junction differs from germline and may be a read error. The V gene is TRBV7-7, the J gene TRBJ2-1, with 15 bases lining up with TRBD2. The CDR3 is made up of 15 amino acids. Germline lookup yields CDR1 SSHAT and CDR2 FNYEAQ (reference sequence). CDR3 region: CASSPGTSGGNEQFF. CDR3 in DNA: TGTGCTAGCAGTCCCGGGACTAGCGGGGGGAATGAGCAGTTCTTC.

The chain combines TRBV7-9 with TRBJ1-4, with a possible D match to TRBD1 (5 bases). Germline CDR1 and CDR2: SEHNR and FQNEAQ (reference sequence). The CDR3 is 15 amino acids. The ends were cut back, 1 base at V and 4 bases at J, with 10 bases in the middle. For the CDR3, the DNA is TGTGCCAGCAGCTTAGGACAGCCGAATAATGAAAAACTGTTTTTT. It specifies CASSLGQPNNEKLFF.

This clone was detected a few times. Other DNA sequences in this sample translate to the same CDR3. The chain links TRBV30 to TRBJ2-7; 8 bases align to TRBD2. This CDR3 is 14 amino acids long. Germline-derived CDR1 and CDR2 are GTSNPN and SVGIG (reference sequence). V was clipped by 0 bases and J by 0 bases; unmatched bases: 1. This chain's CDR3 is CAWSVSGSSYEQYF. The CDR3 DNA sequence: TGTGCCTGGAGTGTCAGCGGGAGCTCCTACGAGCAGTACTTC.

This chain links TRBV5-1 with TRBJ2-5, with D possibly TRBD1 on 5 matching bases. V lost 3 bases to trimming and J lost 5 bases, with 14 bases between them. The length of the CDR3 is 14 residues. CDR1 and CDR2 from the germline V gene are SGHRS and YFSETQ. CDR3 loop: CASSSDETVETQYF. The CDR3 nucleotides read TGCGCCAGCAGCTCCGACGAGACAGTGGAGACCCAGTACTTC.

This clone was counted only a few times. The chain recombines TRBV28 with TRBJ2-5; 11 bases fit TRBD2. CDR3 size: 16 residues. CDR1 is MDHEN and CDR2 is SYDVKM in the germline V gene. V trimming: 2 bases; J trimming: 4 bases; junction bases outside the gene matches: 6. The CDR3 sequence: CASSLETSGSVETQYF. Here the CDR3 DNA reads TGTGCCAGCAGTTTAGAAACTAGCGGGAGCGTAGAGACCCAGTACTTC.

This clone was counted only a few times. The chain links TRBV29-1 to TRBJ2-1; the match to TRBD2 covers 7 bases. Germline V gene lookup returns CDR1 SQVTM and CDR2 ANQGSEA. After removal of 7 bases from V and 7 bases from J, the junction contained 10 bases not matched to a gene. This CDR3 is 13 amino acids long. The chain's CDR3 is CSASGGSLNEQFF. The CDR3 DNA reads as TGCAGCGCTTCGGGGGGAAGTCTAAATGAGCAGTTCTTC.

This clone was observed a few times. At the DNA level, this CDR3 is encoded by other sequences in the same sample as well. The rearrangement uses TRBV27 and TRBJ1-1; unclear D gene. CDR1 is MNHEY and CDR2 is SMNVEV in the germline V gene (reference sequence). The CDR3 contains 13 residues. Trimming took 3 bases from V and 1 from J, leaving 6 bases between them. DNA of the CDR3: TGTGCCAGCAGTTTGCGGGAGAACACTGAAGCTTTCTTT. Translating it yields CASSLRENTEAFF.